This TCR beta chain is drawn from a study of OX40 agonist ivuxolimab in advanced cancers. At the level of the study: The eligibility criteria allowed prior anti-PD-1, anti-PD-L1 or anti-CTLA-4 therapy, and 40% had some. Partial responses occurred in Three dose-escalation patients, one with hepatocellular carcinoma and two with cutaneous melanoma.

In the case of this clone: Its matching antigen is unknown.

Study-wide results and caveats: Both CD4+ and CD8+ T cell populations in blood had undergone clonal expansion by week 6 at 0.1 to 3.0 mg/kg.

The repertoire was sequenced with immunoSEQ multiplex PCR; TCRdb's copy has only in-frame clones and lacks some. The data hold tens of thousands of clones, with roughly 80% observed a single time. This CDR3 spans 16 amino acids. Germline V gene sequence: CDR1 SGHKS, CDR2 YYEKEE (reference sequence). V lost 5 bases, J lost 0 bases, and 10 bases stayed unmatched. The material was CD4+ or CD8+ T cells sorted from blood, obtained in a trial of the OX40 agonist ivuxolimab. J is TRBJ1-1 and V is TRBV5-5, with 7 bases identical to TRBD1. The receptor was derived from an adult with an advanced solid tumor such as melanoma, head and neck, liver or kidney cancer. CDR3 region: CASRPGQIDLNTEAFF. CDR3 bases: TGTGCCAGCAGACCGGGACAGATAGACTTGAACACTGAAGCTTTCTTT.